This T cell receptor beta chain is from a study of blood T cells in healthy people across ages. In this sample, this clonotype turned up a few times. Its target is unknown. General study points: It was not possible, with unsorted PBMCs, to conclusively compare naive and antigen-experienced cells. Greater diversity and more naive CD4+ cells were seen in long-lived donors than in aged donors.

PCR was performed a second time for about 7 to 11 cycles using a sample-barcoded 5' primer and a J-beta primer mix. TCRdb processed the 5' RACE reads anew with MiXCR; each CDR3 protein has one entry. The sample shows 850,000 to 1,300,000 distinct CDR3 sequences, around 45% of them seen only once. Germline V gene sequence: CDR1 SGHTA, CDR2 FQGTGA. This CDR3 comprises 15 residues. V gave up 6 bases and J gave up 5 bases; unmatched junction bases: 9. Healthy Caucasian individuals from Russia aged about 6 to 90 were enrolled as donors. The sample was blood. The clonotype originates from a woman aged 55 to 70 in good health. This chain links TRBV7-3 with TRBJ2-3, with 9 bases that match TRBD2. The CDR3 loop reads CASSRRAGGLDTQYF. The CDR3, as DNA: TGTGCCAGCAGTCGTCGTGCGGGAGGGTTAGATACGCAGTATTTT. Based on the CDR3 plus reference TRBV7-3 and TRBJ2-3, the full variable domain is GAGVSQTPSNKVTEKGKYVELRCDPISGHTALYWYRQSLGQGPEFLIYFQGTGAADDSGLPNDRFFAVRPEGSVSTLKIQRTERGDSAVYLCASSRRAGGLDTQYFGPGTRLTVL.